The 31 T cell receptor beta chains below come from one sample, sequenced in a study of CD8 T cells in Susac syndrome. RNA totalling about 0.45 to 1 ug underwent reverse transcription with random hexamers. TCRdb ran MiXCR on the immunoSEQ multiplex PCR reads and lists one entry per CDR3 protein. The repertoire holds about 150,000 distinct CDR3 sequences, with under 95% as singletons. The sequenced material came from CD4+ T cells from PBMCs. Source of these receptors: a human donor in good health.

The chain employs TRBV6-5 and TRBJ2-3; D not certain. Germline CDR1 reads MNHEY; CDR2 reads SVGAGI. The V gene lost 5 bases and the J gene lost 4 bases, with 10 bases spanning the gap. The CDR3 is 13 residues long. This chain's CDR3 is CASSEPPPDTQYF. The CDR3 bases are TGTGCCAGCAGTGAACCCCCCCCAGATACGCAGTATTTT.

This rearrangement joins TRBV6-5 to TRBJ1-1; D is ambiguous. CDR1 and CDR2 (germline): MNHEY, SVGAGI. V was clipped by 2 bases and J by 5 bases, with 15 bases between them. CDR3 size: 15 residues. The CDR3 DNA is TGTGCCAGCAGTTACCTTCCGGTAACGGGAACTGAAGCTTTCTTT. It codes for CASSYLPVTGTEAFF.

The rearrangement joins TRBV10-2 to TRBJ2-3, with no clear D. The CDR3 is 13 residues long. The germline CDR1 and CDR2 sequences are WSHSY and SAAADI. Deletions cut 6 bases from V and 5 bases from J, with 12 bases between. The CDR3 bases are TGCGCCAGCAGGGATAGCTGGAGAGATACGCAGTATTTT. Its protein product is CASRDSWRDTQYF.

The V call is TRBV6-2 or TRBV6-3, the J call TRBJ2-2; no firm D call. From germline, CDR1 is MNHEY and CDR2 SVGEGT. Trimming shortened V by 4 bases and J by 4 bases, and 13 bases separated the two germline ends. The CDR3 has 15 amino acids. The DNA for the CDR3 is TGTGCCAGCAGTTTCCCGAACAGTGCCACCGGGGAGCTGTTTTTT. It translates to CASSFPNSATGELFF.

This chain uses TRBV28 with TRBJ2-5, with 13 bases matching TRBD2. The CDR3 length is 15 residues. Germline V gene sequence: CDR1 MDHEN, CDR2 SYDVKM. V dropped 6 bases and J dropped 4; count of bases not matched to a gene: 5. The CDR3 sequence: CASRRTSGSTETQYF. Here the CDR3 DNA reads TGTGCCAGCAGAAGGACTAGCGGGAGTACAGAGACCCAGTACTTC.

This rearrangement joins TRBV12-3 or TRBV12-4 to TRBJ2-5; 10 bases are a match to TRBD1. This CDR3 is built from 14 residues. Losses at the gene ends were 5 bases for V and 7 bases for J; bases not matched to a gene: 7. The CDR3 loop is CASSPRTGGRTQYF. In DNA form, the CDR3 reads TGTGCCAGCAGTCCGCGGACAGGGGGGAGGACCCAGTACTTC.

In regard to this clonotype: The junction differs from germline at one of its ends, possibly a read error. The J gene is TRBJ2-2, the V gene TRBV27; perhaps TRBD1 as D (6 bases). Germline CDR1 is MNHEY and CDR2 is SMNVEV (reference sequence). There are 14 residues in the CDR3. The CDR3 DNA reads as TGTGCCAGCAGTTTTCAGAGGGACACCAGGGAGCTGTTTTTT. This codes for CASSFQRDTRELFF.

The V call is TRBV7-9, the J call TRBJ2-1; no reliable D call. The CDR3 consists of 16 residues. Trimming cost V 5 bases and J 4 bases, with 18 bases left between them. CDR1 and CDR2 from the germline V gene are SEHNR and FQNEAQ (reference sequence). The CDR3 nucleotides are TGTGCCAGCAGCACATCGGACGCGTCTCGTTACAATGAGCAGTTCTTC. This translates into CASSTSDASRYNEQFF.

This chain links TRBV5-4 with TRBJ2-1; weak D call: TRBD2 (5 bases). Germline-derived CDR1 and CDR2 are SGHNT and YYREEE (reference sequence). Trimming took off 6 bases at V and 0 bases at J, with 19 bases between the two ends. The CDR3 sequence is 17 residues long. CDR3 bases: TGTGCCAGCACCCAAGGAGGCGGCGGGTCCTCCTACAATGAGCAGTTCTTC. It translates to CASTQGGGGSSYNEQFF.

This sequence joins TRBV20-1 and TRBJ1-1; D gene uncertain. Germline V CDR1 and CDR2: DFQATT, SNEGSKA (reference sequence). The CDR3 consists of 12 residues. Trimming stripped 3 bases from V and 0 bases from J, with 5 bases between. The CDR3 is CSASTVNTEAFF. CDR3 bases: TGCAGTGCTAGCACAGTGAACACTGAAGCTTTCTTT.

The rearrangement links TRBV23-1 to TRBJ1-2; D perhaps matches TRBD1 (6 bases). TRBV23-1 is treated as an ORF (open reading frame) with a function not yet certain. This CDR3 is 16 amino acids long. With 2 bases removed from V and 2 bases from J, the gap between germline ends came to 15 bases. The CDR3: CASSQKQGAGNYGYTF. The CDR3 nucleotides are TGCGCCAGCAGTCAAAAACAGGGAGCGGGAAACTATGGCTACACCTTC.

The genes are TRBV7-9 and TRBJ2-3, with 14 bases lining up with TRBD2. Germline V CDR1 and CDR2: SEHNR, FQNEAQ (reference sequence). The CDR3 totals 18 residues. Trimming took 5 bases from V and 1 from J; bases not matched to a gene: 8. CDR3 nucleotides: TGTGCCAGCAGCCCCCTAGGGACTAGCGGGAGCCGCACAGATACGCAGTATTTT. Translated: CASSPLGTSGSRTDTQYF.

This clonotype was picked up a small number of times. This chain joins TRBV5-1 and TRBJ2-7; 10 bases are a match to TRBD1. CDR1 and CDR2 (germline): SGHRS, YFSETQ. The CDR3 length is 15 residues. J gave up 5 bases and V 4 bases, and 9 bases lay outside the gene matches. The CDR3 nucleotides are TGCGCCAGCAGCCTTATGGGACAGGGGATCGACGAGCAGTACTTC. It codes for CASSLMGQGIDEQYF.

The CDR3 bases are TGTGCCAGCAGCGTAGGGGGCGGTTCGTACCAAGAGACCCAGTACTTC. Its protein is CASSVGGGSYQETQYF. The J gene is TRBJ2-5, the V gene TRBV9; D might be TRBD1 (5 bases). The V end lost 0 bases, the J end lost 0 bases, and 12 bases lay between the germline ends. This CDR3 comprises 16 residues. Germline V gives CDR1 SGDLS, CDR2 YYNGEE.

In this sample, this clonotype turned up once. J is TRBJ1-2 and V is TRBV5-6; 10 bases map to TRBD1. The CDR3 runs to 15 residues. Germline CDR1 is SGHDT and CDR2 is YYEEEE. Trimming cost V 4 bases and J 5 bases; bases outside gene matches: 8. The CDR3 DNA reads TGTGCCAGCAGCACATCACCGGGACAGGGGTATGGCTACACCTTC. It yields the protein CASSTSPGQGYGYTF.

This rearrangement joins TRBV20-1 to TRBJ1-1, with TRBD1 as a possible D gene (6 bases). The germline V and J ends were trimmed by 6 bases and 5 bases, with 16 bases remaining between them. Germline V gene data show CDR1 as DFQATT and CDR2 as SNEGSKA (reference sequence). This CDR3 is built from 13 residues. As DNA, the CDR3 is TGCAGTGCGCGCCGGGGCAGGGGAACTGAAGCTTTCTTT. It is translated as CSARRGRGTEAFF.

V gene TRBV28 combines with J gene TRBJ2-7, with TRBD1 matching 8 bases. This CDR3 has 13 residues. The V segment lost 6 bases and the J segment 2 bases; nucleotides outside the gene matches: 3. Germline V gene sequence: CDR1 MDHEN, CDR2 SYDVKM. CDR3 region: CASRGQAAYEQYF. The CDR3 nucleotides are TGTGCCAGCAGGGGACAGGCCGCCTACGAGCAGTACTTC.

This chain joins TRBV5-1 and TRBJ1-1; D uncertain. CDR3 length equals 16 residues. The V and J ends lost 2 bases and 6 bases respectively, with 20 bases between them. CDR1 is SGHRS, CDR2 YFSETQ, per germline. This CDR3 is CASSFGPPGFPSEAFF. In DNA, the CDR3 is TGCGCCAGCAGCTTCGGCCCGCCGGGATTCCCTTCTGAAGCTTTCTTT.

This clonotype has just one count. V is TRBV6-5 and J is TRBJ1-2; TRBD1 aligns across 8 bases. Germline V gene data show CDR1 as MNHEY and CDR2 as SVGAGI. V shed 0 bases, J shed 3 bases, and the junction held 6 bases outside the gene matches. This CDR3 is 16 amino acids long. DNA of the CDR3: TGTGCCAGCAGTTACTCGGGGGCGACAGGGGACTATGGCTACACCTTC. Translating it yields CASSYSGATGDYGYTF.

The table lists this clonotype with a count of one. The gene calls are TRBV12-3 or TRBV12-4 and TRBJ2-5; D uncertain. V was pared by 3 bases and J by 2 bases, with 7 bases between. This CDR3 region has 13 residues. The CDR3 region is CASSFIQQETQYF. The CDR3 DNA follows: TGTGCCAGCAGTTTTATCCAGCAAGAGACCCAGTACTTC.

The chain carries TRBV12-3 or TRBV12-4 and TRBJ2-2; 9 nucleotides align to TRBD1. The length of the CDR3 is 15 residues. V lost 4 bases, J lost 3 bases, and 3 bases stayed unmatched. The DNA of the CDR3 is TGTGCCAGCAGTTCCGGGACAGGGCACACCGGGGAGCTGTTTTTT. The encoded protein is CASSSGTGHTGELFF.

CDR3 protein: CASSQGTSAPVKYF. CDR3 coding DNA: TGTGCCAGCAGTCAAGGGACTAGCGCCCCGGTAAAGTACTTC. V usage is TRBV7-3 and J usage is TRBJ2-7, with 10 nucleotides matching TRBD2. CDR3 length equals 14 residues. Germline V lookup: CDR1 SGHTA, CDR2 FQGTGA. J lost 11 bases, V lost 6 bases, and 13 bases had no gene match.

This chain uses TRBV29-1 with TRBJ1-5; D possibly corresponds to TRBD1 (5 bases). V lost 7 bases and J 7 bases, leaving 14 bases between the germline ends. Germline V lookup: CDR1 SQVTM, CDR2 ANQGSEA. The CDR3 consists of 12 residues. CDR3 sequence reads: CSAGGEDQPQHF. Here the CDR3 DNA reads TGCAGCGCCGGGGGGGAGGACCAGCCCCAGCATTTT.

The V call is TRBV5-1, the J call TRBJ2-5, with 8 bases that match TRBD1. Germline assignment: CDR1 SGHRS and CDR2 YFSETQ. The length of the CDR3 is 13 residues. J was trimmed by 6 bases and V by 0 bases; bases with no gene match: 1. The CDR3: CASSLGQGKTQYF. The CDR3 DNA sequence: TGCGCCAGCAGCTTGGGACAGGGGAAGACCCAGTACTTC. Filled out from reference TRBV5-1 and TRBJ2-5, the complete variable domain reads KAGVTQTPRYLIKTRGQQVTLSCSPISGHRSVSWYQQTPGQGLQFLFEYFSETQRNKGNFPGRFSGRQFSNSRSEMNVSTLELGDSALYLCASSLGQGKTQYFGPGTRLLVL.

This chain connects TRBV29-1 to TRBJ1-2; weak D call: TRBD1 (5 bases). Germline loops: CDR1 SQVTM, CDR2 ANQGSEA. V lost 0 bases and J lost 4, with 9 bases in between. CDR3 length: 13 amino acids. DNA of the CDR3: TGCAGCGTTGAAGAGCAGGGAGCCTATGGCTACACCTTC. The encoded protein is CSVEEQGAYGYTF.

The rearrangement uses TRBV13 and TRBJ2-2, with 9 positions matching TRBD2. The trim removed 0 bases at V and 7 bases at J, leaving 6 bases unmatched. Germline lookup yields CDR1 PRHDT and CDR2 FYEKMQ (reference sequence). The CDR3 loop spans 16 amino acids. The CDR3 is CASSLGGLAGYGELFF. CDR3 in DNA: TGTGCCAGCAGCTTAGGCGGTCTAGCGGGATACGGGGAGCTGTTTTTT.

This chain links TRBV27 with TRBJ1-1, with 8 nucleotides matching TRBD1. The CDR3 totals 14 residues. After removal of 5 bases from V and 3 bases from J, the junction contained 5 bases not matched to a gene. Germline CDR1 reads MNHEY; CDR2 reads SMNVEV (reference sequence). In DNA, the CDR3 is TGTGCCAGCAGTGCAACAGGGGGAGACACTGAAGCTTTCTTT. Protein product: CASSATGGDTEAFF.

V and J are TRBV29-1 and TRBJ1-3; perhaps TRBD1 as D (5 bases). The CDR3 is 14 residues long. Germline-derived CDR1 and CDR2 are SQVTM and ANQGSEA. Trimming shortened V by 5 bases and J by 0 bases, and 11 bases separated the two germline ends. In DNA, the CDR3 is TGCAGCGTTCAGGGACGCTCCTCTGGAAACACCATATATTTT. Translating it yields CSVQGRSSGNTIYF.

This rearrangement joins TRBV5-6 to TRBJ2-1; D not certain. Trimming took off 5 bases at V and 6 bases at J, with 9 bases between the two ends. In germline, CDR1 is SGHDT, CDR2 YYEEEE. The CDR3 consists of 12 residues. The CDR3 here is CASSIGSNEQFF. For the CDR3, the DNA is TGTGCCAGCAGTATAGGTTCCAATGAGCAGTTCTTC. Looking up the rest from reference TRBV5-6 and TRBJ2-1 gives the full variable domain: DAGVTQSPTHLIKTRGQQVTLRCSPKSGHDTVSWYQQALGQGPQFIFQYYEEEERQRGNFPDRFSGHQFPNYSSELNVNALLLGDSALYLCASSIGSNEQFFGPGTRLTVL.

The chain is built from TRBV6-5 and TRBJ1-6, with D possibly matching TRBD1 (6 bases). The CDR3 loop spans 15 amino acids. Germline V gene data show CDR1 as MNHEY and CDR2 as SVGAGI. V gave up 6 bases and J gave up 7 bases, with 16 bases separating them. In DNA, the CDR3 is TGTGCCAGCAGGGAACAGGGCCCTCTGAATTCACCCCTCCACTTT. Its protein is CASREQGPLNSPLHF.

V and J are TRBV7-9 and TRBJ1-2; D possibly corresponds to TRBD1 (6 bases). Germline V lookup: CDR1 SEHNR, CDR2 FQNEAQ (reference sequence). Between the trimmed V and J ends, which lost 8 bases and 8 bases, there was a span of 15 bases. The CDR3 sequence is 12 residues long. CDR3 DNA sequence: TGTGCCAGCGCCCGAGAGGGGGGCGGCTACACCTTC. Translated, it gives CASAREGGGYTF. The full variable domain, completed using reference TRBV7-9 and TRBJ1-2, is DTGVSQNPRHKITKRGQNVTFRCDPISEHNRLYWYRQTLGQGPEFLTYFQNEAQLEKSRLLSDRFSAERPKGSFSTLEIQRTEQGDSAMYLCASAREGGGYTFGSGTRLTVV.